This paragraph reports one T cell receptor beta chain. CDR1 and CDR2 from the germline V gene are SGDLS and YYNGEE. The germline V and J ends were trimmed by 1 base and 3 bases, with 9 bases remaining between them. The CDR3 runs to 14 residues. Assay used: immunoSEQ multiplex PCR; TCRdb lists only in-frame clones, some missing. The table has 90,000 to 120,000 clones, 90% seen once. This sample stems from a study of OX40 agonist ivuxolimab in advanced cancers. Overall study context: Patients enrolled in dose escalation were diagnosed with hepatocellular carcinoma, melanoma, renal cell or head and neck cancer.

This material consisted of CD4+ or CD8+ T cells sorted from blood, taken in a trial of the OX40 agonist ivuxolimab. The chain joins TRBV9 to TRBJ2-3, with D perhaps TRBD2 (6 bases). This receptor was taken from an adult with an advanced solid tumor such as melanoma, head and neck, liver or kidney cancer. The CDR3 DNA follows: TGTGCCAGCAGCGTACAGGAGGGTACAGATACGCAGTATTTT. Translating gives CASSVQEGTDTQYF.